The present TCR beta chain was sequenced within a study of T cells in Graves' hyperthyroidism and ophthalmopathy. TCR beta CDR3 sequences were amplified from RNA transcripts. RT-PCR in the first round (using the HTBI primer set) targeted the TCR CDR3. Via MiXCR, TCRdb re-called the multiplex PCR reads, giving one row per CDR3 protein. The sample consists of under 600,000 distinct CDR3 sequences, roughly 15% of them appearing once. This CDR3 has 19 amino acids. The V gene end was trimmed by 0 bases and the J gene end by 0 bases; junction bases not matched to a gene: 8. The germline V gene encodes CDR1 DFQATT and CDR2 SNEGSKA (reference sequence). This clonotype showed up many times.

Source material: blood. This chain links TRBV20-1 with TRBJ2-1; 13 bases match TRBD2. The source is a woman aged 40 to 50 with Graves' ophthalmopathy. CDR3 in amino acids: CSARDPALAGGVSYNEQFF. The DNA of the CDR3 is TGCAGTGCTAGAGATCCCGCACTAGCGGGAGGGGTCTCCTACAATGAGCAGTTCTTC.